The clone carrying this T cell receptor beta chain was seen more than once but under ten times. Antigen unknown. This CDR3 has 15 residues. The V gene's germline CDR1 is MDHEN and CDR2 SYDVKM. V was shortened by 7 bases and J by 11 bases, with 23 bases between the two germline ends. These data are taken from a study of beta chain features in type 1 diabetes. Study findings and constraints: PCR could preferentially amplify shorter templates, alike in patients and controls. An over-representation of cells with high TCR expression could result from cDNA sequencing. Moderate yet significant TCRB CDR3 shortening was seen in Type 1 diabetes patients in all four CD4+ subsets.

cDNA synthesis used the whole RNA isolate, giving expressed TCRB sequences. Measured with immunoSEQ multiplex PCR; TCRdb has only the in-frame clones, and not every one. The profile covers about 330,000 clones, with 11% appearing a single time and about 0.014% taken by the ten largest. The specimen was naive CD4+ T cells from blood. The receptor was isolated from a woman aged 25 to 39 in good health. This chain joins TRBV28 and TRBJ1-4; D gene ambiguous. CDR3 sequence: CASNPGLAAGGKLFF. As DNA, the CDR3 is TGTGCCAGCAATCCGGGCCTGGCGGCGGGTGGGAAACTGTTTTTT. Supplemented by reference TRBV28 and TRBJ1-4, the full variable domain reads DVKVTQSSRYLVKRTGEKVFLECVQDMDHENMFWYRQDPGLGLRLIYFSYDVKMKEKGDIPEGYSVSREKKERFSLILESASTNQTSMYLCASNPGLAAGGKLFFGSGTQLSVL.